This T cell receptor (beta chain) stems from a study of shared clonotypes between healthy human individuals. The study's findings and limits: Generally, estimated richness proved larger in naive subsets than it did in memory subsets.

A note on this clone: What it recognizes is unknown.

About 33,000 T cell genomes (around 200 ng DNA) went into each sorted-subset replicate. Per the authors' pipeline: From ImmunoSEQ came sequences covering only the junction and carrying no quality scores, so filtering differed. Generated by immunoSEQ multiplex PCR, the TCRdb table keeps only in-frame clones and is missing some. The V and J calls and clone size come from that table; D and trimming were worked out from the DNA. In the table there are millions of clones, more than 85% of which are singletons. The sample taken for sequencing was naive CD4+ T cells from PBMCs. Subset given: CD45RA+ positively selected. The TCR comes from a young man in good health. Some clones in this sample may be carry-over from other donors' samples.

The CDR3 spells CASSPTPRLGGFNEQFF. CDR3 coding DNA: TGTGCCAGCAGTCCCACACCCCGACTGGGAGGGTTCAATGAGCAGTTCTTC. This chain connects TRBV27 to TRBJ2-1, with 7 nucleotides matching TRBD2. Germline V gives CDR1 MNHEY, CDR2 SMNVEV (reference sequence). Unmatched junction bases numbered 16, after V lost 5 bases and J lost 6 bases. The CDR3 runs to 17 residues.